This T cell receptor beta chain was sequenced during a study of technical replicates of blood from several donors. CDR3 length: 13 amino acids. Germline loops: CDR1 LGHNA, CDR2 YSLEER. V was pared by 0 bases and J by 6 bases, with 6 bases between. Assay used: immunoSEQ multiplex PCR; TCRdb lists only in-frame clones, some missing. The sample lists approximately 82,000 clones, 96% occurring once. The J gene is TRBJ2-1, the V gene TRBV4-3, with D perhaps TRBD2 (6 bases). The sequence was obtained from a human donor in good health. Sequenced sample: T cells isolated from PBMCs. Written as DNA, the CDR3 is TGCGCCAGCAGCCAAGATAGCGGCAATGAGCAGTTCTTC. Its protein product is CASSQDSGNEQFF.